A single sample is the source of the 8 T cell receptor beta chains below, sequenced in a study of long-term antiretroviral therapy in people with HIV. An immunoSEQ assay, version v3.0, was performed at survey level. The data were produced by immunoSEQ multiplex PCR, yet TCRdb's version contains in-frame clones alone and is incomplete. In the table there are about 39,000 clones, 82% of which are singletons. Sequenced here: unsorted PBMCs, sampled 0.6 years after starting antiretroviral therapy. The receptors originated from a man in his late teens or twenties with HIV.

V usage is TRBV19 and J usage is TRBJ1-4; a weak D match, TRBD1 (6 bases). From germline, CDR1 is LNHDA and CDR2 SQIVND (reference sequence). Trimming cost V 5 bases and J 7 bases, with 20 bases left between them. The CDR3 is made up of 16 amino acids. CDR3 bases: TGTGCCAGTAGTCCGGGACAACGGGTTAAGGCTGAAAAACTGTTTTTT. It translates to CASSPGQRVKAEKLFF.

This clone has a handful of counts. The rearrangement uses TRBV19 and TRBJ2-3; a weak D match, TRBD2 (5 bases). This CDR3 has 15 residues. The V gene's germline CDR1 is LNHDA and CDR2 SQIVND (reference sequence). Trimming took off 0 bases at V and 2 bases at J, with 9 bases between the two ends. The CDR3 sequence: CASSIERAYTDTQYF. CDR3 in DNA: TGTGCCAGTAGTATAGAGCGGGCTTACACAGATACGCAGTATTTT. The full variable domain, rest sourced from reference TRBV19 and TRBJ2-3, is DGGITQSPKYLFRKEGQNVTLSCEQNLNHDAMYWYRQDPGQGLRLIYYSQIVNDFQKGDIAEGYSVSREKKESFPLTVTSAQKNPTAFYLCASSIERAYTDTQYFGPGTRLTVL.

The chain has TRBV2 and TRBJ2-3; perhaps TRBD2 as D (6 bases). Germline V CDR1 and CDR2: SNHLY, FYNNEI. V lost 2 bases, J lost 0 bases, and 9 bases lay in between. The CDR3 sequence is 15 residues long. The chain's CDR3 is CASSELALSTDTQYF. In nucleotides, the CDR3 is TGTGCCAGCAGTGAACTAGCGTTGAGCACAGATACGCAGTATTTT.

The chain links TRBV19 to TRBJ1-2; 7 positions match TRBD1. The CDR3 consists of 17 residues. The germline V gene has CDR1 LNHDA and CDR2 SQIVND (reference sequence). V lost 5 bases to trimming and J lost 4 bases; unmatched junction nucleotides: 16. The CDR3 sequence is CASSGGQTTSAGYGYTF. The CDR3 DNA reads TGTGCCAGTAGTGGGGGACAGACAACCTCGGCGGGCTATGGCTACACCTTC.

The chain carries TRBV2 and TRBJ1-3; D not resolved. The length of the CDR3 is 15 residues. Germline V lookup: CDR1 SNHLY, CDR2 FYNNEI. V dropped 6 bases and J dropped 0 bases, with 12 bases sitting between them. This CDR3 reads CASSKSELSGNTIYF. The CDR3 nucleotides are TGTGCCAGCAGCAAGAGTGAACTCTCTGGAAACACCATATATTTT.

This clone was seen more than once but under ten times. V is TRBV6-1 and J is TRBJ2-3; TRBD2 matches at 10 bases. V lost 8 bases, J lost 11 bases, and 16 bases stayed unmatched. Looked up from germline, CDR1 is MNHNS and CDR2 is SASEGT. The CDR3 spans 15 residues. DNA of the CDR3: TGTGCCAGCGGTGCCGGGACTAGCGACCCCGGGGGGCAGTATTTT. It translates to CASGAGTSDPGGQYF.

The genes are TRBV7-8 and TRBJ2-7; D remains ambiguous. The germline V gene encodes CDR1 SGHVS and CDR2 FQNEAQ. Deletions cut 1 base from V and 1 base from J, with 5 bases between. This CDR3 comprises 13 residues. CDR3 protein: CASSLEFSYEQYF. CDR3 bases: TGTGCCAGCAGCTTAGAATTTTCCTACGAGCAGTACTTC.

V gene TRBV7-8 combines with J gene TRBJ1-1; 10 positions match TRBD1. Germline loops: CDR1 SGHVS, CDR2 FQNEAQ. This CDR3 is built from 15 residues. J lost 5 bases, V lost 7 bases, and 10 bases had no gene match. DNA for the CDR3: TGTGCCAGCATCGGTAGGGACAGGGGAAGGACTGAAGCTTTCTTT. Its translation: CASIGRDRGRTEAFF.